This T cell receptor (beta chain) was recorded in a study of metastatic and nonmetastatic thyroid tumors. This CDR3 contains 15 residues. Germline V CDR1 and CDR2: MNHEY, SVGAGI. Before thyroid surgery, none of the patients had received any treatment. TCRdb recomputed clones from the PCR reads via MiXCR. The table has about 35,000 clones, 25% to 30% seen once; the top ten hold less than 9.5%. The sample holds a few counts of this clone. The junction and the germline gene differ at one end; a read error may be behind it. What was sequenced was blood. This receptor was identified in a female donor with papillary thyroid cancer or a benign thyroid nodule (not recorded which). Some clones in this sample may be carry-over from other donors' samples. This rearrangement joins TRBV6-5 to TRBJ2-2; D may be TRBD2 (6 bases). The CDR3 loop reads CASSYRSRGSGELFF. In DNA, the CDR3 is TGTGCCAGCAGTTACCGGTCGCGGGGCTCCGGTGAGCTGTTTTTT.